Following are 15 T cell receptor beta chains from one sample sequenced in a study of shared clonotypes between healthy human individuals. Data came from immunoSEQ multiplex PCR; TCRdb stores just in-frame clones and leaves some out. The data contain more than 2 million clones, roughly 94% of them singletons. Sample: naive CD4+ T cells sorted from blood. Documented subset: CD45RA+ positively selected. These receptors came from a man aged 18 to 35 in good health.

A single count supports this clone. The chain joins TRBV5-1 to TRBJ1-6; D is uncertain. V lost 1 base and J 8 bases, leaving 10 bases between the germline ends. This CDR3 has 14 residues. From germline, CDR1 is SGHRS and CDR2 YFSETQ. The CDR3 protein is CASSLTFTDSPLHF. CDR3 DNA sequence: TGCGCCAGCAGCTTGACATTCACAGATTCACCCCTCCACTTT. The full variable domain, rest sourced from reference TRBV5-1 and TRBJ1-6, is KAGVTQTPRYLIKTRGQQVTLSCSPISGHRSVSWYQQTPGQGLQFLFEYFSETQRNKGNFPGRFSGRQFSNSRSEMNVSTLELGDSALYLCASSLTFTDSPLHFGNGTRLTVT.

This chain uses TRBV2 with TRBJ1-1; D is ambiguous. Germline V gives CDR1 SNHLY, CDR2 FYNNEI. Trimming cost V 6 bases and J 0 bases, with 14 bases left between them. The CDR3 has 15 residues. The CDR3 nucleotides are TGTGCCAGCAGCGAGGAGAACGATATGAACACTGAAGCTTTCTTT. Its protein is CASSEENDMNTEAFF.

The chain employs TRBV30 and TRBJ2-3; D gene unclear. The CDR3 loop spans 11 amino acids. Germline V gives CDR1 GTSNPN, CDR2 SVGIG (reference sequence). Trimming stripped 2 bases from V and 6 bases from J, with 6 bases between. For the CDR3, the DNA is TGTGCCTGGAGTCCGGAGGATACGCAGTATTTT. As protein: CAWSPEDTQYF.

The chain employs TRBV10-3 and TRBJ1-5, with a weak D call TRBD1 (5 bases). Germline CDR1 ENHRY, CDR2 SYGVKD. CDR3 size: 15 residues. Between the trimmed V and J ends, which lost 0 bases and 6 bases, there was a span of 12 bases. The CDR3 DNA reads TGTGCCATCAGTGAGTCCGGGGGTCAGGGTCAGCCCCAGCATTTT. This sequence encodes CAISESGGQGQPQHF.

The rearrangement links TRBV11-2 to TRBJ2-2, with 9 bases matching TRBD2. Germline-derived CDR1 and CDR2 are SGHAT and FQNNGV. The ends lost 0 bases at V and 8 bases at J; junction bases unmatched: 4. The CDR3 sequence is 15 residues long. The CDR3 here is CASSLDRLAVGELFF. CDR3 nucleotide sequence: TGTGCCAGCAGCTTAGACAGACTAGCGGTTGGGGAGCTGTTTTTT.

This sequence joins TRBV19 and TRBJ1-6; D gene ambiguous. The CDR3 is 14 residues long. In germline, CDR1 is LNHDA, CDR2 SQIVND (reference sequence). V shed 2 bases and J shed 10 bases, with 12 bases lying between them. The chain's CDR3 is CASSISQERSPLHF. CDR3 DNA: TGTGCCAGTAGTATAAGCCAAGAGAGGTCACCCCTCCACTTT.

The chain combines TRBV27 with TRBJ2-7, with TRBD1 matching over 9 bases. Germline trimming cut 8 bases from V and 0 bases from J; bases unmatched to any gene: 5. The CDR3 has 14 residues. CDR1 is MNHEY and CDR2 is SMNVEV in the germline V gene (reference sequence). Written as DNA, the CDR3 is TGTGCCAGCGCAGGGACAGGGAGCTCCTACGAGCAGTACTTC. Translating it yields CASAGTGSSYEQYF.

The chain uses TRBV18 and TRBJ2-7, with TRBD1 matching over 7 bases. The germline V gene has CDR1 KGHSH and CDR2 LQKENI. V lost 5 bases to trimming and J lost 5 bases; unmatched junction nucleotides: 9. CDR3 length: 14 amino acids. The CDR3 reads CASSTGTESNEQYF. In DNA, the CDR3 is TGTGCCAGCTCAACCGGGACAGAGTCAAACGAGCAGTACTTC.

A word on this clone: Other DNA variants within this sample encode the same CDR3. The rearrangement uses TRBV30 and TRBJ2-1; no definite D call. The CDR3 runs 11 residues. From germline, CDR1 is GTSNPN and CDR2 SVGIG (reference sequence). Between the trimmed V and J ends, which lost 1 base and 5 bases, there was a span of 3 bases. The CDR3: CAWSADNEQFF. For the CDR3, the DNA is TGTGCCTGGAGTGCAGACAATGAGCAGTTCTTC.

The V and J genes are TRBV6-5 and TRBJ2-7, with 8 bases that match TRBD1. Germline assignment: CDR1 MNHEY and CDR2 SVGAGI. Germline trimming cut 7 bases from V and 3 bases from J; bases unmatched to any gene: 5. CDR3 length equals 13 residues. The CDR3: CASTRGPNYEQYF. As DNA, the CDR3 is TGTGCCAGCACCAGGGGGCCCAACTACGAGCAGTACTTC.

This CDR3 reads CASSIQGINTGELFF. The DNA for the CDR3 is TGTGCCAGCTCAATACAGGGGATTAACACCGGGGAGCTGTTTTTT. The chain employs TRBV18 and TRBJ2-2, with 7 nucleotides matching TRBD1. Losses at the gene ends were 5 bases for V and 2 bases for J; bases not matched to a gene: 5. CDR1 KGHSH and CDR2 LQKENI come from the germline V gene. The CDR3 sequence is 15 residues long.

The chain uses TRBV5-1 and TRBJ2-7, with D possibly matching TRBD1 (6 bases). The V end was cut by 2 bases, the J end by 2 bases, with 11 bases between. Per germline, CDR1 SGHRS and CDR2 YFSETQ. The CDR3 runs to 14 residues. CDR3 DNA: TGCGCCAGCAGCTTAACCGGGACACCCTACGAGCAGTACTTC. Amino acids: CASSLTGTPYEQYF.

The V and J genes are TRBV18 and TRBJ2-3; D is possibly TRBD1 or TRBD2 (5 bases each). V dropped 0 bases and J dropped 2 bases, with 15 bases sitting between them. The germline CDR1 and CDR2 sequences are KGHSH and LQKENI. The CDR3 contains 17 residues. The CDR3, as DNA: TGTGCCAGCTCACCACCCCCGGGACGAGTGGACACAGATACGCAGTATTTT. Protein sequence: CASSPPPGRVDTDTQYF.

This chain connects TRBV10-3 to TRBJ1-3, with D uncertain. Germline lookup yields CDR1 ENHRY and CDR2 SYGVKD. The CDR3 covers 11 residues. The V end lost 8 bases, the J end lost 10 bases, and 12 bases lay between the germline ends. The CDR3 protein is CAIQSLQTIYF. CDR3 nucleotides: TGTGCCATCCAGTCTCTGCAGACCATATATTTT.

V gene TRBV18 combines with J gene TRBJ1-1; possible D gene TRBD1, 5 bases. Germline V gene data show CDR1 as KGHSH and CDR2 as LQKENI. The CDR3 has 15 residues. Trimming removed 3 bases from V and 4 bases from J, with 15 bases in between. CDR3: CASSPKGSGGTEAFF. CDR3 sequence (DNA): TGTGCCAGCTCACCCAAGGGGAGCGGCGGCACTGAAGCTTTCTTT.